Listed below are T cell receptor beta chains from one sample, sequenced in a study of shared clonotypes between healthy human individuals. The table came from immunoSEQ multiplex PCR; TCRdb's copy has only in-frame clones and leaves some out. This sample has around 2,000,000 clones, with approximately 94% found just once. The sample consisted of naive CD8+ T cells from PBMCs. These receptors were obtained from a man younger than 35 in good health. Some clones in this sample may be carry-over from other donors' samples. Each CDR3 is given with its conserved first and last residue. The D gene is left open where the match is weak. Not every row has a clone size; where given, it reads once, few, many or a size class.

v_call	d_call	j_call	clone_size	cdr3_nt	cdr3_aa
TRBV7-8	TRBD1	TRBJ2-1	.	TGTGCCAGCAGCAGGGGGCGAATCAACTACAATGAGCAGTTCTTC	CASSRGRINYNEQFF
TRBV4-3	TRBD2	TRBJ2-4	.	TGCGCCAGCAGCCAGGCGAGAGCGGGGATAGCCAAAAACATTCAGTACTTC	CASSQARAGIAKNIQYF
TRBV6-6	.	TRBJ1-4	.	TGTGCCAGCAGTTACTGGGCAACTGAAAAACTGTTTTTT	CASSYWATEKLFF
TRBV6-4	TRBD1	TRBJ1-5	few	TGTGCCAGCAGGACAGGGGGGAACAATCAGCCCCAGCATTTT	CASRTGGNNQPQHF
TRBV2	TRBD2	TRBJ2-7	.	TGTGCCAGCACCCCAGGGACTAGCGGGAGGGTCCCTGACCCCTACGAGCAGTACTTC	CASTPGTSGRVPDPYEQYF
TRBV30	TRBD2	TRBJ2-2	.	TGTGCCTTACTATGGACTAGCGGGAACACCGGGGAGCTGTTTTTT	CALLWTSGNTGELFF
TRBV4-1	.	TRBJ1-5	.	TGCGCCAGCAGCCAAGATTGGGCCTTTGGACAGCCCCAGCATTTT	CASSQDWAFGQPQHF
TRBV7-2	TRBD2	TRBJ2-5	once	TGTGCCAGCAGCTCCTTTTTGGGGGAGGGCAGTACGGGAGAGACCCAGTACTTC	CASSSFLGEGSTGETQYF
TRBV19	.	TRBJ2-1	.	TGTGCCAGTAGTATAGTCAGGAGCTCCTACAATGAGCAGTTCTTC	CASSIVRSSYNEQFF
TRBV19	TRBD1	TRBJ2-7	once	TGTGCCAGTACCATCGGGCAGGGGGCTTCCTACGAGCAGTACTTC	CASTIGQGASYEQYF